Presented here are 17 T cell receptor beta chains from one specimen sequenced in a study of blood T cell repertoires in COVID-19 (dated by TCRdb to about 2020). The library was obtained by the immunoSEQ multiplex PCR assay. Drawn from immuneACCESS, this table holds only the in-frame rearrangements with V and J called that TCRdb kept. Clones are partly lost; checked studies trace under half to an unresolved V gene and leave the rest unexplained. Here the sample has roughly 76,000 clones; around 89% occur a single time. The ten largest clones represent approximately 1.2% of the sample. Material for sequencing was PBMCs or T cells enriched from blood (not recorded which). Receptor source: a woman aged 45-59 years with acute COVID-19.

This clone was picked up one time. The gene calls are TRBV19 and TRBJ1-1; tentative D call: TRBD1 (6 bases). Germline V gene data show CDR1 as LNHDA and CDR2 as SQIVND (reference sequence). This CDR3 spans 15 amino acids. V was trimmed by 0 bases and J by 4 bases, leaving 12 bases between them. CDR3 protein: CASSIDRGAGTEAFF. DNA for the CDR3: TGTGCCAGTAGTATAGATCGGGGGGCAGGCACTGAAGCTTTCTTT. Full variable domain (remainder filled in from reference TRBV19 and TRBJ1-1): DGGITQSPKYLFRKEGQNVTLSCEQNLNHDAMYWYRQDPGQGLRLIYYSQIVNDFQKGDIAEGYSVSREKKESFPLTVTSAQKNPTAFYLCASSIDRGAGTEAFFGQGTRLTVV.

This chain connects TRBV3-1 (or the pseudogene TRBV3-2) to TRBJ2-5, with D perhaps matching TRBD2 (6 bases). This CDR3 region has 14 residues. Germline V gene data show CDR1 as LGHDT and CDR2 as YNNKEL (reference sequence). V dropped 5 bases and J dropped 2 bases, with 12 bases sitting between them. The CDR3 nucleotides read TGTGCCAGCAGCTCGCGGGACTTTCAAGAGACCCAGTACTTC. Its protein is CASSSRDFQETQYF.

The chain links TRBV11-3 to TRBJ2-6; D perhaps matches TRBD1 (6 bases). Germline CDR1 is SGHNT and CDR2 is YENEEA. CDR3 size: 17 residues. V was cut by 4 bases and J by 0 bases, with 13 bases left in between. CDR3 protein: CASSSRTEISGANVLTF. The DNA of the CDR3 is TGTGCCAGCAGCTCCCGGACAGAAATCTCTGGGGCCAACGTCCTGACTTTC.

This clone was picked up one time. The chain couples TRBV5-1 to TRBJ1-2, with 7 bases identical to TRBD1. Trimming took 0 bases from V and 0 from J; bases not matched to a gene: 2. Germline V lookup: CDR1 SGHRS, CDR2 YFSETQ. This CDR3 has 15 amino acids. CDR3 coding DNA: TGCGCCAGCAGCTTGGAGACAGGGCCTAACTATGGCTACACCTTC. It is translated as CASSLETGPNYGYTF.

The chain couples TRBV6-2 or TRBV6-3 to TRBJ2-7, with 10 bases aligning to TRBD2. The CDR3 sequence is 16 residues long. Germline V gene data show CDR1 as MNHEY and CDR2 as SVGEGT. V was pared by 0 bases and J by 5 bases, with 7 bases of the junction left unmatched. CDR3 DNA sequence: TGTGCCAGCAGTTACTCGGGGGTAGCGGGAGGCGACGAGCAGTACTTC. Translated, it gives CASSYSGVAGGDEQYF.

Only one count was recorded for this clone. The V call is TRBV2, the J call TRBJ1-2; 7 bases line up with TRBD1. The CDR3 is made up of 14 amino acids. Germline loops: CDR1 SNHLY, CDR2 FYNNEI. Germline trimming cut 7 bases from V and 5 bases from J; bases unmatched to any gene: 10. The CDR3 here is CASTPLRDSYGYTF. In DNA, the CDR3 is TGTGCCAGCACCCCACTCCGGGACAGTTATGGCTACACCTTC. The complete variable domain, with remaining parts taken from reference TRBV2 and TRBJ1-2, reads EPEVTQTPSHQVTQMGQEVILRCVPISNHLYFYWYRQILGQKVEFLVSFYNNEISEKSEIFDDQFSVERPDGSNFTLKIRSTKLEDSAMYFCASTPLRDSYGYTFGSGTRLTVV.

With respect to this clone: Mismatch with germline at one junction end may stem from a read error. V gene TRBV7-7 combines with J gene TRBJ2-3; a weak D match, TRBD1 (6 bases). The CDR3 is made up of 15 amino acids. Per the germline V gene, CDR1 is SSHAT and CDR2 is FNYEAQ (reference sequence). The CDR3 DNA reads as TGTGCTAGCAGCCGGGACATGACTAGCACAGATACGCAGTATTTT. This encodes CASSRDMTSTDTQYF.

The chain is built from TRBV5-5 and TRBJ1-2, with TRBD1 matching over 8 bases. CDR3 length equals 17 residues. The J segment lost 5 bases and the V segment lost 4 bases, leaving 16 bases of the junction unmatched. CDR1 SGHKS and CDR2 YYEKEE come from the germline V gene (reference sequence). CDR3 sequence reads: CASSRRTGSLGGYGYTF. The CDR3 DNA reads TGTGCCAGCAGCCGTAGGACAGGGAGTTTGGGGGGGTATGGCTACACCTTC.

This sequence joins TRBV18 and TRBJ1-5; 9 bases are a match to TRBD1. The ends lost 0 bases at V and 1 base at J; junction bases unmatched: 10. Germline-derived CDR1 and CDR2 are KGHSH and LQKENI. The CDR3 loop spans 19 amino acids. For the CDR3, the DNA is TGTGCCAGCTCACCACCGACCGGACAGGGGCGGGGAAGCAATCAGCCCCAGCATTTT. Translation: CASSPPTGQGRGSNQPQHF.

The V and J genes are TRBV12-5 and TRBJ2-7; D is possibly TRBD1 (5 bases). The CDR3 is 16 amino acids. Trimming left V 0 bases short and J 5 bases short, with 17 bases between. Germline V lookup: CDR1 LGHNT, CDR2 FRNRAP. The CDR3 region is CASGLVIRVRLDEQYF. For the CDR3, the DNA is TGTGCTAGTGGTTTGGTAATCAGGGTGAGGTTGGACGAGCAGTACTTC.

The chain has TRBV24-1 and TRBJ1-1, with a weak D call TRBD1 (5 bases). Germline assignment: CDR1 KGHDR and CDR2 SFDVKD. The V and J ends lost 6 bases and 4 bases respectively, with 11 bases between them. The length of the CDR3 is 13 residues. The CDR3 bases are TGTGCCACCAGTTCTTACAGGAGCACTGAAGCTTTCTTT. Its protein is CATSSYRSTEAFF.

The rearrangement uses TRBV25-1 and TRBJ1-2; D perhaps matches TRBD1 (6 bases). Trimming stripped 6 bases from V and 7 bases from J, with 18 bases between. CDR1 is MGHDK and CDR2 is SYGVNS in the germline V gene. The length of the CDR3 is 14 residues. The CDR3 reads CASSAHRGGFGYTF. The DNA for the CDR3 is TGTGCCAGCAGCGCCCACCGGGGGGGCTTTGGCTACACCTTC.

The CDR3 DNA is TGTGCCAGCAGCTTAAGCCTAGCGGGAGGGGAGACCCAGTACTTC. Encoded protein: CASSLSLAGGETQYF. The chain carries TRBV7-2 and TRBJ2-5; the match to TRBD2 covers 12 bases. CDR3 size: 15 residues. CDR1 and CDR2 (germline): SGHTA, FQGNSA. Trimming removed 2 bases from V and 5 bases from J; junction bases left unmatched: 3.

This clone was seen once. The chain combines TRBV3-1 (or the pseudogene TRBV3-2) with TRBJ2-1; 8 nucleotides line up with TRBD2. This CDR3 comprises 19 residues. The V and J ends lost 3 bases and 4 bases, in that order; junction bases with no gene match: 17. Germline loops: CDR1 LGHDT, CDR2 YNNKEL (reference sequence). The CDR3 region has the DNA TGTGCCAGCAGCCACCTATCAGAGGGGACTAGAAAACATTACAATGAGCAGTTCTTC. It yields the protein CASSHLSEGTRKHYNEQFF.

This clone was seen only once. The V gene is TRBV27, the J gene TRBJ1-2; tentatively, D is TRBD1 (6 bases). The CDR3 runs 13 residues. Per germline, CDR1 MNHEY and CDR2 SMNVEV (reference sequence). Trimming took off 6 bases at V and 5 bases at J, with 13 bases between the two ends. The CDR3 nucleotides read TGTGCCAGCAGCCTGAATCAGGGGTATGGCTACACCTTC. This codes for CASSLNQGYGYTF.

The gene calls are TRBV5-5 and TRBJ2-7, with 9 bases matching TRBD2. Per the germline V gene, CDR1 is SGHKS and CDR2 is YYEKEE (reference sequence). The CDR3 spans 14 residues. The junction had 6 bases not matched to a gene; V was cut back by 4 bases and J by 4 bases. CDR3 DNA sequence: TGTGCCAGCAGCCCCGGGACTAGCACATACGAGCAGTACTTC. As protein: CASSPGTSTYEQYF.

V usage is TRBV29-1 and J usage is TRBJ1-2, with D perhaps matching TRBD1 (6 bases). This CDR3 comprises 13 residues. V was shortened by 3 bases and J by 5 bases, with 13 bases between the two germline ends. Germline loops: CDR1 SQVTM, CDR2 ANQGSEA. Here the CDR3 reads CSVELGALYGYTF. In DNA, the CDR3 is TGCAGCGTTGAGTTGGGGGCACTGTATGGCTACACCTTC.